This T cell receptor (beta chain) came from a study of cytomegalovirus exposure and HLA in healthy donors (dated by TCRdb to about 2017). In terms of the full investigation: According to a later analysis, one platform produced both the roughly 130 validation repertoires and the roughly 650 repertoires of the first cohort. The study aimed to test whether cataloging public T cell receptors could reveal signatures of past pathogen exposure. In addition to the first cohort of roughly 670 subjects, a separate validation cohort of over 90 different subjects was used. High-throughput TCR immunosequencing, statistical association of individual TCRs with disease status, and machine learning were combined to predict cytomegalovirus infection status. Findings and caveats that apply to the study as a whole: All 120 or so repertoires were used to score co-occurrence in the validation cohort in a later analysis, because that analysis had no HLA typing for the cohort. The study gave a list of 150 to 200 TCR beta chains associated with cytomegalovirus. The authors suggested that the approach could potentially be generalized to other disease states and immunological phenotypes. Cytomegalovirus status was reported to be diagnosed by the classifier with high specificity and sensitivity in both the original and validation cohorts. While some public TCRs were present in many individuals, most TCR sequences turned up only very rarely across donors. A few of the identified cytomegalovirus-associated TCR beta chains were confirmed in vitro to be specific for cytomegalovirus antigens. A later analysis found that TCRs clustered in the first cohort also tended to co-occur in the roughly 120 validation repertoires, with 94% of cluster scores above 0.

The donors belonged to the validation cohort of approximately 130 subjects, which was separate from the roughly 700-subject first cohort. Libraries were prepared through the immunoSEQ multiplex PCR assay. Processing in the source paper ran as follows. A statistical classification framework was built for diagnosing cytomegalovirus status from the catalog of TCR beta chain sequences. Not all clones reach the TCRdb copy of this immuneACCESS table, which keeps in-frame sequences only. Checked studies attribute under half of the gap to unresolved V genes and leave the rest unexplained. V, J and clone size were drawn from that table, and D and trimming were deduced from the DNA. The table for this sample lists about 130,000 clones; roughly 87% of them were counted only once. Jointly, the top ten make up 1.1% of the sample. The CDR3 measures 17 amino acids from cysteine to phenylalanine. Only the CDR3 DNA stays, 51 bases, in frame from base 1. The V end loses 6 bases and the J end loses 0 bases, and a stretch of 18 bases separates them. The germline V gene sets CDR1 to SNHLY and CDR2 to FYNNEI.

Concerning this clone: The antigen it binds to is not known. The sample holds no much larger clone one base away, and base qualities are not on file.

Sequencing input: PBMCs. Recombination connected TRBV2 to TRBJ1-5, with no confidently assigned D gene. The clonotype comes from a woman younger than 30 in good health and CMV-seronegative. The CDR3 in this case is CASRPDIGVYSNQPQHF. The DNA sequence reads TGTGCCAGCAGGCCTGACATCGGGGTTTATAGCAATCAGCCCCAGCATTTT.